A selection of T cell receptor beta chains follows, all from one sample in a study of cytotoxic CD8 clonotypes in ibrutinib-treated CLL. Method: immunoSEQ multiplex PCR; TCRdb's copy keeps in-frame clones and lacks some. Among tens of thousands of clones listed, about 54% were seen once. The material was PBMCs, obtained at disease progression, from a patient treated with ibrutinib. All receptors come from a human donor with chronic lymphocytic leukemia. The CDR3 runs from the conserved cysteine through the conserved F or W. The order of the fields is J gene, V gene, CDR3 protein.

>TRBJ2-1|TRBV6-4
CASSDGPSGSYNEQFF
>TRBJ1-2|TRBV5-1
CASSLGGNYGYTF
>TRBJ2-5|TRBV7-2
CASRQTTSGSAETQYF
>TRBJ2-3|TRBV29-1
CSVEEGQYF
>TRBJ2-7|TRBV28
CASSTIGGGRYEQYF
>TRBJ2-2|TRBV6-5
CASSSGLAGGVGELFF
>TRBJ2-2|TRBV6-5
CASRPTGSNTGELFF
>TRBJ2-7|TRBV28
CASSPRTSGSYGEQYF
>TRBJ2-7|TRBV28
CASSLHAPYEQYF
>TRBJ2-3|TRBV13
CASSLPGVSGDTQYF
>TRBJ2-3|TRBV19
CASSIGTPSTDTQYF
>TRBJ2-2|TRBV7-9
CASSLEGAPGELFF
>TRBJ1-1|TRBV23-1
CASSQGQGMNTEAFF
>TRBJ1-1|TRBV27
CASSLRGAEAFF
>TRBJ2-7|TRBV30
CAWSGRDHEQYF
>TRBJ1-5|TRBV7-2
CASSSRGDQPQHF
>TRBJ2-7|TRBV11-2
CASSLDVEQYF
>TRBJ1-5|TRBV30
CASGGQGAVGEPQHF
>TRBJ1-1|TRBV10-2
CASSESVWNTEAFF
>TRBJ1-1|TRBV6-6
CASTAHMNTEAFF
>TRBJ2-7|TRBV7-2
CASSLDEASYEQYF
>TRBJ2-5|TRBV7-3
CASSLGQLVGETQYF
>TRBJ2-7|TRBV9
CASSVEGYEQYF
>TRBJ2-7|TRBV7-2
CASSSYYEQYF
>TRBJ2-7|TRBV6-5
CASSGQSYEQYF
>TRBJ1-5|TRBV9
CASSEGQGLNQPQHF
>TRBJ1-2|TRBV6-5
CASRKREREGYTF
>TRBJ2-7|TRBV4-1
CASSPLGSPYEQYF
>TRBJ1-1|TRBV7-2
CASSARTGDRAFF
>TRBJ1-5|TRBV7-2
CASSLGGIGQPQHF
>TRBJ1-1|TRBV27
CASSILGTANTEAFF
>TRBJ1-3|TRBV19
CASSTGTASGNTIYF
>TRBJ1-5|TRBV30
CAWSVAGQGSQPQHF
>TRBJ1-6|TRBV29-1
CSVGPRDPKNHSPLHF
>TRBJ1-5|TRBV19
CASSMGPPGARVQPQHF
>TRBJ1-5|TRBV9
CASSAAGYNQPQHF
>TRBJ1-1|TRBV4-1
CASSQVQGAEAFF
>TRBJ2-6|TRBV30
CAWRQRDRIFSGANVLTF
>TRBJ1-1|TRBV10-3
CAISRGGVNTEAFF
>TRBJ1-6|TRBV7-2
CASSPERSPLHF
>TRBJ1-1|TRBV5-1
CASSLGGLEAFF
>TRBJ2-7|TRBV5-1
CASSLAEGSRAYEQYF
>TRBJ2-1|TRBV7-3
CASSPTSSAYNEQFF
>TRBJ1-5|TRBV21-1
CASSNHRPYQPQHF
>TRBJ1-2|TRBV28
CASTLGTLYGYTF
>TRBJ2-2|TRBV7-9
CASSSGGRYTGELFF
>TRBJ2-1|TRBV7-2
CASSSGGAAYEQFF
>TRBJ2-2|TRBV19
CASSAKAGELFF
>TRBJ2-7|TRBV25-1
CASSEELASREQYF
>TRBJ2-1|TRBV7-6
CASSLAGTSGGNEQFF
>TRBJ1-2|TRBV6-5
CASRQNYGYTF
>TRBJ1-6|TRBV30
CAWSTGGASLHF
>TRBJ1-5|TRBV4-3
CASSQGQGQPQHF